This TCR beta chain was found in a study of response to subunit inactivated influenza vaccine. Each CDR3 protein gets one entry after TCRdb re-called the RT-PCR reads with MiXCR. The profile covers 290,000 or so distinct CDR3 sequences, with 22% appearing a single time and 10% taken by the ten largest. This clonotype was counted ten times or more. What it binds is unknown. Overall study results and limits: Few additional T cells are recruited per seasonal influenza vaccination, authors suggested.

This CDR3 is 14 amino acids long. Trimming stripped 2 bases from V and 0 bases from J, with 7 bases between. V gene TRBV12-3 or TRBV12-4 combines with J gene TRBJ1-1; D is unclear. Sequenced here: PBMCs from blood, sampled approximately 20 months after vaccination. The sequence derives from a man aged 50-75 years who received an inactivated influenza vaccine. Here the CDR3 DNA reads TGTGCCAGCAGTTTAAACAGAGTGAACACTGAAGCTTTCTTT. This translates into CASSLNRVNTEAFF.